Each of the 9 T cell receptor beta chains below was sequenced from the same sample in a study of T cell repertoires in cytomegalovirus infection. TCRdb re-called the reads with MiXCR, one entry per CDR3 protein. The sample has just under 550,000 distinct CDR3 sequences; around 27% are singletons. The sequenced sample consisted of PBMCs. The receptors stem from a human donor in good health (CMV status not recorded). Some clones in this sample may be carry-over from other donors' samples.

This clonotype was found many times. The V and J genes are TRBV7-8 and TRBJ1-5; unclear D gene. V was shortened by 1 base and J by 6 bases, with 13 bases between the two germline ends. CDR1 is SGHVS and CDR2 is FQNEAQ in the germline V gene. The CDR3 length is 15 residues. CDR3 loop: CASSLGVGPGQPQHF. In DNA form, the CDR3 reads TGTGCCAGCAGCTTAGGGGTCGGTCCAGGTCAGCCCCAGCATTTT.

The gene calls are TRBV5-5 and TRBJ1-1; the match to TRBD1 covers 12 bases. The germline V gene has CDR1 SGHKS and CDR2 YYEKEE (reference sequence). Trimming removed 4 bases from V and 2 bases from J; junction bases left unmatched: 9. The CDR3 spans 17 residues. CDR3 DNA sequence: TGTGCCAGCAGCCCCATTTGGGGGACAGGGGGCAACACTGAAGCTTTCTTT. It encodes CASSPIWGTGGNTEAFF.

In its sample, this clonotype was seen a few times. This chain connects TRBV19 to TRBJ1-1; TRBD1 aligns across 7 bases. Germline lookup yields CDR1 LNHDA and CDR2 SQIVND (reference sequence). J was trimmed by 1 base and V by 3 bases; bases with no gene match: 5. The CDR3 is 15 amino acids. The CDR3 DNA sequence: TGTGCCAGTAGTATCCAGACAGGGCCGAACACTGAAGCTTTCTTT. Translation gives CASSIQTGPNTEAFF.

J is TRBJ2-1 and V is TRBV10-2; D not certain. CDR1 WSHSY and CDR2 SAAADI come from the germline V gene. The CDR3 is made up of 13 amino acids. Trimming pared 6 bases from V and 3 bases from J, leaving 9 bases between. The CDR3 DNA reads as TGCGCCAGCAGGGTTCGAAACTACAATGAGCAGTTCTTC. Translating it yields CASRVRNYNEQFF.

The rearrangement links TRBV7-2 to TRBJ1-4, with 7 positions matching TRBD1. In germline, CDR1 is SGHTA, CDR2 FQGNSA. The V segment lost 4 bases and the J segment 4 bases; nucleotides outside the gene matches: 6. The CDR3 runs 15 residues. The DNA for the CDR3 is TGTGCCAGCAGCTGGGGACAGTCTAATAATGAAAAACTGTTTTTT. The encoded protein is CASSWGQSNNEKLFF.

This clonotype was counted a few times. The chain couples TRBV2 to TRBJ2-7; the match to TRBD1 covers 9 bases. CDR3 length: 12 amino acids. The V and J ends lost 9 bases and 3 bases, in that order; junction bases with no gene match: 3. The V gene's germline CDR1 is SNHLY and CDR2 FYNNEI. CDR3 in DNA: TGTGCCAGTTGGACAGGGGACTACGAGCAGTACTTC. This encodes CASWTGDYEQYF.

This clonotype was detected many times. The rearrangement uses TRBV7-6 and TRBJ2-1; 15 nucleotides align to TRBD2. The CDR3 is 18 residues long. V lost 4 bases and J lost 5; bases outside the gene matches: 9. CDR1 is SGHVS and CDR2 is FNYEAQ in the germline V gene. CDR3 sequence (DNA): TGTGCCAGCAGCTCGCCGGGACTAGCGGGAGGAGGGCACAATGAGCAGTTCTTC. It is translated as CASSSPGLAGGGHNEQFF.

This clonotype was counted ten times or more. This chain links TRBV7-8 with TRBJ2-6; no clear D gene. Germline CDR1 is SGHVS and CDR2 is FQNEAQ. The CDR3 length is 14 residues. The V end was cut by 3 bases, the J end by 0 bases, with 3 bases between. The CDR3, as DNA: TGTGCCAGCAGCTTTCTCTCTGGGGCCAACGTCCTGACTTTC. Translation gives CASSFLSGANVLTF. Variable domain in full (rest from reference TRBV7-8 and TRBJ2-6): GAGVSQSPRYKVAKRGQDVALRCDPISGHVSLFWYQQALGQGPEFLTYFQNEAQLDKSGLPSDRFFAERPEGSVSTLKIQRTQQEDSAVYLCASSFLSGANVLTFGAGSRLTVL.

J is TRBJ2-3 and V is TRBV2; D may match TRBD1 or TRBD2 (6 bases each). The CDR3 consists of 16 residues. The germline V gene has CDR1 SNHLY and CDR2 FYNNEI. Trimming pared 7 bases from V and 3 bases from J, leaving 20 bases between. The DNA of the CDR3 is TGTGCCAGCATCTCAAGGGGGACTCCTGGAACAGATACGCAGTATTTT. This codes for CASISRGTPGTDTQYF.